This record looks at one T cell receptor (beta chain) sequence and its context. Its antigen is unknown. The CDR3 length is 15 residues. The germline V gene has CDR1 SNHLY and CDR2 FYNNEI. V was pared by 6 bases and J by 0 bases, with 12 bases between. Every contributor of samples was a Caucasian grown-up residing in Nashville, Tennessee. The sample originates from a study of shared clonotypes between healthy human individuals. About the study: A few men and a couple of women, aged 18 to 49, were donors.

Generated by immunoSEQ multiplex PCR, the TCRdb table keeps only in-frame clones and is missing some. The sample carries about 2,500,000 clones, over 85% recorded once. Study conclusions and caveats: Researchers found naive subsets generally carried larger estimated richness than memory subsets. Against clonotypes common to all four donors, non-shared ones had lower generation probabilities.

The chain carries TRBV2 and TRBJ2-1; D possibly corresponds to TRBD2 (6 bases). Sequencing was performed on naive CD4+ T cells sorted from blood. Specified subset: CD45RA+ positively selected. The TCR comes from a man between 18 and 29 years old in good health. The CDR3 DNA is TGTGCCAGCAGCATCGGGAGCGTCTCCTACAATGAGCAGTTCTTC. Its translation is CASSIGSVSYNEQFF.